This T cell receptor (beta chain) originates from a study of CD8 T cells in Susac syndrome. Random-hexamer reverse transcription was applied to roughly 0.5 to 1 ug RNA. A multiplex approach, immunoSEQ multiplex PCR, amplified TCR beta CDR3 across 54 Vbeta and 13 Jbeta. One entry per CDR3 protein, called by TCRdb with MiXCR from the immunoSEQ multiplex PCR reads. The sample yields about 180,000 distinct CDR3 sequences, approximately 94% seen once. CDR3 length: 19 amino acids. Germline V CDR1 and CDR2: MNHEY, SMNVEV (reference sequence). V was pared by 5 bases and J by 4 bases, with 15 bases of the junction left unmatched. The sequenced target, TCR beta, came from blood CD8+ and CD4+ T cells. Included as multiple sclerosis controls were treatment-naive patients who had stable or active relapsing-remitting disease. Purification of the CD8+ and CD4+ T cells relied on negative isolation, and TEMRA cells underwent FACS enrichment.

Sequenced material: CD4+ T cells from PBMCs. This clonotype originated in a human donor with multiple sclerosis. This rearrangement joins TRBV27 to TRBJ2-5; TRBD2 aligns across 14 bases. In DNA form, the CDR3 reads TGTGCCAGCAGTCCCCAAGGCCCGGGACTAGCGGGGGCCAGAGAGACCCAGTACTTC. It is translated as CASSPQGPGLAGARETQYF.